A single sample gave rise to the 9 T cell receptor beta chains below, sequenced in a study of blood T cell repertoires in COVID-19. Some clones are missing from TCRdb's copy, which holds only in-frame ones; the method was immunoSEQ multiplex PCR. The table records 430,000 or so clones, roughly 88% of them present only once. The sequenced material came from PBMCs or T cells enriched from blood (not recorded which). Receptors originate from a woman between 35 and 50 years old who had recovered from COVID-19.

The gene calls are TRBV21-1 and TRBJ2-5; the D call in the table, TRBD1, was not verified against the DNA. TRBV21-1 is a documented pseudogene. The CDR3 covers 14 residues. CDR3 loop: CASPRRGAAQSQYF. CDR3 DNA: TGTGCCAGCCCTCGTAGGGGCGCCGCCCAGTCCCAGTACTTC.

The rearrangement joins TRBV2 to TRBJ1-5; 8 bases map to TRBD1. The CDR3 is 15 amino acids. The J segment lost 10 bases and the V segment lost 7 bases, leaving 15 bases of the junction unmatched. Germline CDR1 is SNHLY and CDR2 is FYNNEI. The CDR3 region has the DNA TGTGCCAGCAATGAGGACCGACAGGGGCTTCATCCCCAGCATTTT. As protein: CASNEDRQGLHPQHF. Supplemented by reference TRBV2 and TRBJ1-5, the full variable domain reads EPEVTQTPSHQVTQMGQEVILRCVPISNHLYFYWYRQILGQKVEFLVSFYNNEISEKSEIFDDQFSVERPDGSNFTLKIRSTKLEDSAMYFCASNEDRQGLHPQHFGDGTRLSIL.

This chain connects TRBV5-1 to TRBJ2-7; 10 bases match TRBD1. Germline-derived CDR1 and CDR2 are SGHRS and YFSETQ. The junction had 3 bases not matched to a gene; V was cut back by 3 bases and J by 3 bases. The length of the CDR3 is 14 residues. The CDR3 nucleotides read TGCGCCAGCAGCTCGGGACAGGGGAGCTACGAGCAGTACTTC. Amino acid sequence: CASSSGQGSYEQYF.

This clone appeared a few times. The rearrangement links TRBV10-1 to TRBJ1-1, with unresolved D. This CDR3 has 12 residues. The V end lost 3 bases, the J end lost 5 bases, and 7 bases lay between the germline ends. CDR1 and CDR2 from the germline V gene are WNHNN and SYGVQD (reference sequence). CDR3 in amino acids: CASSDTGTEAFF. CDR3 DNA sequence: TGCGCCAGCAGTGACACGGGAACTGAAGCTTTCTTT.

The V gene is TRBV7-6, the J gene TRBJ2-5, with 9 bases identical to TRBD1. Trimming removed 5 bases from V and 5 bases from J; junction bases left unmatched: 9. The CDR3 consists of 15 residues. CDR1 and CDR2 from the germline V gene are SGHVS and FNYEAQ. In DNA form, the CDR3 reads TGTGCCAGCAGCGGCGGGACAGGGAGGACGGAGACCCAGTACTTC. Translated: CASSGGTGRTETQYF.

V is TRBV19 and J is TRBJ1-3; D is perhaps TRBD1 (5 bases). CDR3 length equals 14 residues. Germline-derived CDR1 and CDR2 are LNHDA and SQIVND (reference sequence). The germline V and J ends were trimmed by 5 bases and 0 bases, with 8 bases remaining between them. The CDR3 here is CASSGALSGNTIYF. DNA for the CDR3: TGTGCCAGTAGTGGGGCCCTCTCTGGAAACACCATATATTTT.

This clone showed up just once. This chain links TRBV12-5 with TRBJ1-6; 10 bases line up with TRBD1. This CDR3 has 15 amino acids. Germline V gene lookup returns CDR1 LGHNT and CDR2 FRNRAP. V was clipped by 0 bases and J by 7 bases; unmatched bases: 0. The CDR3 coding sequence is TGTGCTAGTGGTTTGGTGACAGGGGGCAATTCACCCCTCCACTTT. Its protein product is CASGLVTGGNSPLHF. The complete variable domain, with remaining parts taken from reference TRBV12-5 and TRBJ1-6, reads DARVTQTPRHKVTEMGQEVTMRCQPILGHNTVFWYRQTMMQGLELLAYFRNRAPLDDSGMPKDRFSAEMPDATLATLKIQPSEPRDSAVYFCASGLVTGGNSPLHFGNGTRLTVT.

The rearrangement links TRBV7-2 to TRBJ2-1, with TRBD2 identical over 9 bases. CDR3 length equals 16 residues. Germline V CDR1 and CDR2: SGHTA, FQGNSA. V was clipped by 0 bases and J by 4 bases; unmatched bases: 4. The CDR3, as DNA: TGTGCCAGCAGCTTAGCGGCGGGAGGGGCTTACAATGAGCAGTTCTTC. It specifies CASSLAAGGAYNEQFF.

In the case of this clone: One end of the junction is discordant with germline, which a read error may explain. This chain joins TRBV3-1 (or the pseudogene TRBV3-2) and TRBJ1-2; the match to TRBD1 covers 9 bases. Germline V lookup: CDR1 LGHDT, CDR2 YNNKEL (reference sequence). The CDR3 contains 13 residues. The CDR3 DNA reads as TGTGCCAGCAGCCAAGATATGCGGGACAGGGTCTTCTTC. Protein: CASSQDMRDRVFF.